In its sample, the clone carrying this T cell receptor beta chain was seen many times. Its antigen is not known. One end of the junction does not line up with germline, which may come from a read error. The sample comes from a study of T-cell memory formation after mild COVID-19. The wider study: TCR clusters were mostly confined to one donor each. Study findings and constraints: A second wave of clones peaked on day 37, and their SARS-CoV-2 specificity went unconfirmed. Several responding clones turned up in pre-infection memory, indicating that cross-reactive memory may have taken part.

TCRdb reanalysed the 5' RACE reads using MiXCR and keeps one entry per CDR3 protein. The top ten hold approximately 12% of the sample, which has hundreds of thousands of distinct CDR3 sequences, around 21% seen once. Germline V gives CDR1 SEHNR, CDR2 FQNEAQ (reference sequence). The CDR3 has 14 residues. Specimen: PBMCs or a T cell subset sorted from them (not recorded which). The chain combines TRBV7-9 with TRBJ2-5; TRBD1 matches at 7 bases. The receptor was derived from an adult woman who had mild COVID-19 (a few samples of this study predate the infection). Cell type and time point are not known. The CDR3 bases are TGCGCCAGCAGCTTGGCAGGGGGCCAAGAGACCCAGTACTTC. It specifies CASSLAGGQETQYF.